This T cell receptor (beta chain) stems from a study of technical replicates of blood from a few donors (dated by TCRdb to between 2016 and 2019). Reading the germline V gene gives CDR1 MDHEN and CDR2 SYDVKM. V lost 5 bases and J lost 7 bases; the stretch between them is 12 bases long. The CDR3 sequence holds 12 residues, the cysteine and phenylalanine included. The sequence is cut down to CDR3 DNA, 36 bases in frame from base 1. Concerning this clone: The antigen it binds to is not known. No clone much larger than this one lies a single base away; base qualities are absent.

To prepare the library, the immunoSEQ multiplex PCR assay was applied. TCRdb carries this immuneACCESS record with in-frame sequences only. Its versions omit some clonotypes, under half of them owing to an unresolved V gene in the studies checked, with the rest unexplained. This sample lists about 93,000 clones; nearly 97% were detected once. 0.25% to 0.3% of the sample is held by the ten biggest clonotypes. The sequence links TRBV28 to TRBJ2-7; the D gene cannot be resolved reliably. The sequenced material came from T cells isolated from PBMCs. This receptor was taken from a human donor in good health. The DNA sequence is TGTGCCAGCAGTAGTCCCCCGGTAGAGCAGTACTTC. This codes for CASSSPPVEQYF. This CDR3, with the reference TRBV28 and TRBJ2-7 proteins standing in past its ends, gives the full variable domain DVKVTQSSRYLVKRTGEKVFLECVQDMDHENMFWYRQDPGLGLRLIYFSYDVKMKEKGDIPEGYSVSREKKERFSLILESASTNQTSMYLCASSSPPVEQYFGPGTRLTVT.